This passage covers 20 T cell receptor beta chains from one sample sequenced in a study of a mutant IDH1 vaccine in newly diagnosed glioma. These receptors have no known antigen. The time point: week 47, end of study. Vaccination comprised doses that each held 300 ug of mutant IDH1 20-mer peptide, plus topical imiquimod. The data were produced by immunoSEQ multiplex PCR, yet TCRdb's version contains in-frame clones alone and is incomplete. The sample lists about 94,000 clones, about 90% seen once, with 0.75% to 0.95% in the top ten. Here the sequenced sample was PBMCs, taken from a glioma patient whose treatment included an IDH1 peptide vaccine. Receptor source: a woman between 45 and 65 years old with glioma.

The chain carries TRBV2 and TRBJ2-1; D might be TRBD1 (6 bases). CDR1 and CDR2 (germline): SNHLY, FYNNEI. V was shortened by 2 bases and J by 0 bases, with 17 bases between the two germline ends. The CDR3 extends over 18 amino acids. The CDR3, as DNA: TGTGCCAGCAGTGAACCCACAGGGTACCTCAGCTCCTACAATGAGCAGTTCTTC. It specifies CASSEPTGYLSSYNEQFF.

The chain has TRBV7-3 and TRBJ2-1; 9 bases fit TRBD2. The CDR3 contains 18 residues. Germline loops: CDR1 SGHTA, CDR2 FQGTGA. Trimming cost V 0 bases and J 0 bases; bases outside gene matches: 6. The CDR3 coding sequence is TGTGCCAGCAGCTTAACTGGAGGACTAGCGAGCTCCTACAATGAGCAGTTCTTC. This translates into CASSLTGGLASSYNEQFF.

Of note for this clone: Mismatch with germline at one junction end may stem from a read error. The rearrangement links TRBV5-1 to TRBJ2-5, with D hard to call. This CDR3 spans 14 amino acids. Looked up from germline, CDR1 is SGHRS and CDR2 is YFSETQ. The CDR3 sequence is CASNLGTSRETQYF. The CDR3 DNA follows: TGCGCCAGCAACTTGGGAACCAGCCGGGAGACCCAGTACTTC.

This chain links TRBV30 with TRBJ1-1; 10 bases are shared with TRBD1. Trimming took 4 bases from V and 3 from J; bases not matched to a gene: 11. There are 16 residues in the CDR3. CDR1 is GTSNPN, CDR2 SVGIG, per germline (reference sequence). The CDR3 reads CAWTLPGDRGHTEAFF. The CDR3 coding sequence is TGTGCCTGGACCCTGCCAGGGGACAGGGGTCACACTGAAGCTTTCTTT.

V usage is TRBV5-1 and J usage is TRBJ1-1; 7 bases are a match to TRBD1. The CDR3 covers 14 residues. Germline-derived CDR1 and CDR2 are SGHRS and YFSETQ. With V trimmed by 0 bases and J by 4 bases, 3 bases remained unmatched. CDR3 DNA: TGCGCCAGCAGCTTGGCGGCAGGGGGCACTGAAGCTTTCTTT. This translates into CASSLAAGGTEAFF.

This clone occurred a few times. The J gene is TRBJ2-2, the V gene TRBV5-1; 7 bases map to TRBD1. CDR1 and CDR2 (germline): SGHRS, YFSETQ. The J segment lost 4 bases and the V segment lost 0 bases, leaving 9 bases of the junction unmatched. CDR3 length: 17 residues. CDR3 coding DNA: TGCGCCAGCAGCTTGGAGCGCCAGGGGGAGTTCACCGGGGAGCTGTTTTTT. As protein: CASSLERQGEFTGELFF.

The chain employs TRBV9 and TRBJ2-7; maybe TRBD2 (5 bases). CDR1 and CDR2 from the germline V gene are SGDLS and YYNGEE. The length of the CDR3 is 13 residues. Trimming cost V 0 bases and J 7 bases, with 11 bases left between them. In nucleotides, the CDR3 is TGTGCCAGCAGCGTAGGGAGCGGTAGAGAGCAGTACTTC. Translating it yields CASSVGSGREQYF.

The sample holds one count of this clone. The V and J genes are TRBV5-4 and TRBJ2-7; the D is unclear. V lost 4 bases and J 0 bases, leaving 11 bases between the germline ends. Germline V gene data show CDR1 as SGHNT and CDR2 as YYREEE (reference sequence). The CDR3 has 14 residues. The CDR3 region has the DNA TGTGCCAGCAGCCAACTCCTTAACTCCTACGAGCAGTACTTC. Protein: CASSQLLNSYEQYF.

The chain is built from TRBV10-3 and TRBJ1-1; weak D call: TRBD1 (6 bases). The germline V gene encodes CDR1 ENHRY and CDR2 SYGVKD. Trimming took 7 bases from V and 0 from J, leaving 21 bases between them. The CDR3 has 17 residues. The CDR3 sequence: CAIKGGGYRSMNTEAFF. DNA of the CDR3: TGTGCCATCAAAGGGGGAGGGTACCGTAGCATGAACACTGAAGCTTTCTTT.

The CDR3, as DNA: TGTGCCAGCCAGTACAGGGAGGATTCACCCCTCCACTTT. It codes for CASQYREDSPLHF. J is TRBJ1-6 and V is TRBV7-9; D perhaps matches TRBD1 (6 bases). Germline CDR1 and CDR2: SEHNR and FQNEAQ (reference sequence). Trimming removed 8 bases at V and 8 bases at J, with 13 bases between. The CDR3 extends over 13 amino acids. Together with reference TRBV7-9 and TRBJ1-6, the CDR3 gives the full variable domain: DTGVSQNPRHKITKRGQNVTFRCDPISEHNRLYWYRQTLGQGPEFLTYFQNEAQLEKSRLLSDRFSAERPKGSFSTLEIQRTEQGDSAMYLCASQYREDSPLHFGNGTRLTVT.

The V call is TRBV10-3, the J call TRBJ1-6; D remains ambiguous. Germline V CDR1 and CDR2: ENHRY, SYGVKD. Trimming removed 0 bases at V and 2 bases at J, with 8 bases between. This CDR3 is 16 amino acids long. The DNA of the CDR3 is TGTGCCATCAGTGAGTCAGGAGCTCCCTATAATTCACCCCTCCACTTT. This encodes CAISESGAPYNSPLHF.

The chain has TRBV7-9 and TRBJ2-2; D is perhaps TRBD2 (5 bases). Germline CDR1 and CDR2: SEHNR and FQNEAQ (reference sequence). The CDR3 sequence is 19 residues long. The V end lost 11 bases, the J end lost 3 bases, and 31 bases lay between the germline ends. The CDR3 DNA reads TGTGCCCCAACACCTCCAGGAGGCGCGGTAGATGAATACACCGGGGAGCTGTTTTTT. The encoded protein is CAPTPPGGAVDEYTGELFF.

The chain links TRBV25-1 to TRBJ2-7; D is perhaps TRBD2 (7 bases). Germline CDR1 is MGHDK and CDR2 is SYGVNS. V lost 7 bases to trimming and J lost 4 bases, with 11 bases between them. The CDR3 is 12 residues long. The CDR3 sequence: CASKGGPYEQYF. The DNA for the CDR3 is TGTGCCAGCAAGGGGGGGCCTTACGAGCAGTACTTC.

The chain has TRBV28 and TRBJ2-7; TRBD1 is a possible D gene (6 bases). Per germline, CDR1 MDHEN and CDR2 SYDVKM. This CDR3 has 15 residues. The germline V and J ends were trimmed by 6 bases and 1 base, with 16 bases remaining between them. The chain's CDR3 is CASSPGGDGSYEQYF. DNA for the CDR3: TGTGCCAGCAGCCCTGGGGGCGACGGGTCCTACGAGCAGTACTTC.

The chain is built from TRBV5-1 and TRBJ2-1, with 12 bases matching TRBD2. Germline CDR1 is SGHRS and CDR2 is YFSETQ. The CDR3 length is 22 residues. The J segment lost 1 base and the V segment lost 1 base, leaving 18 bases of the junction unmatched. Written as DNA, the CDR3 is TGCGCCAGCAGCTTGACGGTCCCGACTAGCGGGAGCCGGAGAGGGTCCTACAATGAGCAGTTCTTC. Translation: CASSLTVPTSGSRRGSYNEQFF.

The genes are TRBV9 and TRBJ2-2, with D perhaps TRBD2 (5 bases). Germline loops: CDR1 SGDLS, CDR2 YYNGEE. The CDR3 totals 16 residues. The V end lost 4 bases, the J end lost 4 bases, and 17 bases lay between the germline ends. In DNA, the CDR3 is TGTGCCAGCAGCCCCGGAGGCGTTGGCGTCACCGGGGAGCTGTTTTTT. This gives the protein CASSPGGVGVTGELFF.

The V and J genes are TRBV9 and TRBJ2-1, with 7 bases lining up with TRBD2. The germline gives CDR1 SGDLS, CDR2 YYNGEE. CDR3 length equals 17 residues. The V gene end was trimmed by 0 bases and the J gene end by 3 bases; junction bases not matched to a gene: 9. CDR3 sequence reads: CASSVGEGLAVYNEQFF. CDR3 nucleotides: TGTGCCAGCAGCGTAGGGGAGGGTCTAGCGGTCTACAATGAGCAGTTCTTC. The full variable domain, in which reference TRBV9 and TRBJ2-1 provide the parts outside the CDR3, is DSGVTQTPKHLITATGQRVTLRCSPRSGDLSVYWYQQSLDQGLQFLIQYYNGEERAKGNILERFSAQQFPDLHSELNLSSLELGDSALYFCASSVGEGLAVYNEQFFGPGTRLTVL.

The gene calls are TRBV25-1 and TRBJ2-2; 8 bases agree with TRBD2. In germline, CDR1 is MGHDK, CDR2 SYGVNS. The CDR3 runs 15 residues. J lost 4 bases, V lost 2 bases, and 3 bases had no gene match. The CDR3 DNA is TGTGCCAGCAGTGAAGGCGGACTAGCCACCGGGGAGCTGTTTTTT. It specifies CASSEGGLATGELFF.

This chain links TRBV5-1 with TRBJ1-2; 7 bases align to TRBD1. The V segment lost 5 bases and the J segment 6 bases; nucleotides outside the gene matches: 10. CDR3 size: 14 residues. CDR1 is SGHRS, CDR2 YFSETQ, per germline. For the CDR3, the DNA is TGCGCCAGCAGTCTTTCCAGGGACAGAGATGGCTACACCTTC. Protein product: CASSLSRDRDGYTF.

A single count supports this clone. This rearrangement joins TRBV27 to TRBJ2-3; D may match TRBD1 or TRBD2 (5 bases each). V lost 3 bases to trimming and J lost 0 bases, with 7 bases between them. The CDR3 runs to 14 residues. Germline loops: CDR1 MNHEY, CDR2 SMNVEV (reference sequence). This CDR3 is CASSFWGSTDTQYF. The CDR3 DNA is TGTGCCAGCAGTTTTTGGGGGAGCACAGATACGCAGTATTTT.